This record covers a single T cell receptor beta chain. The data derive from a study of blood T cell repertoires in COVID-19. The wider study: Material from acute and convalescent COVID-19 was sourced from the United States, Italy and Spain. Nucleic acid was either cDNA or gDNA, and it came from T cells, B-cell-depleted T cells, or PBMCs.

The repertoire was sequenced with immunoSEQ multiplex PCR; TCRdb's copy has only in-frame clones and lacks some. The sample has around 620,000 clones, around 90% seen once. Germline values: CDR1 MDHEN, CDR2 SYDVKM. V was clipped by 6 bases and J by 8 bases, with 10 bases between them. The CDR3 sequence is 11 residues long. The chain joins TRBV28 to TRBJ1-2; TRBD1 might be the D (5 bases). The clonotype comes from a woman younger than 30 with acute or convalescent COVID-19. Input material: peripheral blood. Written as DNA, the CDR3 is TGTGCCAGCAGCTGGGGGGACGGCTACACCTTC. This encodes CASSWGDGYTF.